Sequencing of this T cell receptor beta chain was carried out in a study of blood T cell repertoires in COVID-19. The overall study: T cells, B-cell-depleted T cells, or PBMCs supplied cDNA or gDNA.

The data were produced by immunoSEQ multiplex PCR, yet TCRdb's version contains in-frame clones alone and is incomplete. The sample lists a few hundred thousand clones; nearly 90% were seen once. The CDR3 sequence is 13 residues long. With 5 bases removed from V and 8 bases from J, the gap between germline ends came to 15 bases. This TCR derives from a woman aged 30 to 39 who had recovered from COVID-19. V gene TRBV12-3 or TRBV12-4 combines with J gene TRBJ1-2, with a tentative D call TRBD1 (6 bases). The specimen was PBMCs or T cells enriched from blood (not recorded which). The CDR3 DNA follows: TGTGCCAGCAGTCGTCAGGGGCGCTGGGGCTACACCTTC. This codes for CASSRQGRWGYTF.